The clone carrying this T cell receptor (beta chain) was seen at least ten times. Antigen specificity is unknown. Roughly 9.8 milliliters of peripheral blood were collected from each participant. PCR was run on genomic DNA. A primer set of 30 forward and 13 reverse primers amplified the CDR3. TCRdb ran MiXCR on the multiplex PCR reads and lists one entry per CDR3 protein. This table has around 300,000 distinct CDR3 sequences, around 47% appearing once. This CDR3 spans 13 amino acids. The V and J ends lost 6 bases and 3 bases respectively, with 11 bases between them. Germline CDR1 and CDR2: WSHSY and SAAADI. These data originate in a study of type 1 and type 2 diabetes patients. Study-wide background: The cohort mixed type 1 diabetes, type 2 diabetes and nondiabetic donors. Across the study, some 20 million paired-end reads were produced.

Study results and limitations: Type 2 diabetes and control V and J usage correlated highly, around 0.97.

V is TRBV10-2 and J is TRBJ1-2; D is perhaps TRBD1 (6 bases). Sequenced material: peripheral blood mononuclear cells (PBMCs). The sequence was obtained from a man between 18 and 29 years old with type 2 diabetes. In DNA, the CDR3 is TGCGCCAGCAGATCAGGGGCGGACTATGGCTACACCTTC. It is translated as CASRSGADYGYTF.